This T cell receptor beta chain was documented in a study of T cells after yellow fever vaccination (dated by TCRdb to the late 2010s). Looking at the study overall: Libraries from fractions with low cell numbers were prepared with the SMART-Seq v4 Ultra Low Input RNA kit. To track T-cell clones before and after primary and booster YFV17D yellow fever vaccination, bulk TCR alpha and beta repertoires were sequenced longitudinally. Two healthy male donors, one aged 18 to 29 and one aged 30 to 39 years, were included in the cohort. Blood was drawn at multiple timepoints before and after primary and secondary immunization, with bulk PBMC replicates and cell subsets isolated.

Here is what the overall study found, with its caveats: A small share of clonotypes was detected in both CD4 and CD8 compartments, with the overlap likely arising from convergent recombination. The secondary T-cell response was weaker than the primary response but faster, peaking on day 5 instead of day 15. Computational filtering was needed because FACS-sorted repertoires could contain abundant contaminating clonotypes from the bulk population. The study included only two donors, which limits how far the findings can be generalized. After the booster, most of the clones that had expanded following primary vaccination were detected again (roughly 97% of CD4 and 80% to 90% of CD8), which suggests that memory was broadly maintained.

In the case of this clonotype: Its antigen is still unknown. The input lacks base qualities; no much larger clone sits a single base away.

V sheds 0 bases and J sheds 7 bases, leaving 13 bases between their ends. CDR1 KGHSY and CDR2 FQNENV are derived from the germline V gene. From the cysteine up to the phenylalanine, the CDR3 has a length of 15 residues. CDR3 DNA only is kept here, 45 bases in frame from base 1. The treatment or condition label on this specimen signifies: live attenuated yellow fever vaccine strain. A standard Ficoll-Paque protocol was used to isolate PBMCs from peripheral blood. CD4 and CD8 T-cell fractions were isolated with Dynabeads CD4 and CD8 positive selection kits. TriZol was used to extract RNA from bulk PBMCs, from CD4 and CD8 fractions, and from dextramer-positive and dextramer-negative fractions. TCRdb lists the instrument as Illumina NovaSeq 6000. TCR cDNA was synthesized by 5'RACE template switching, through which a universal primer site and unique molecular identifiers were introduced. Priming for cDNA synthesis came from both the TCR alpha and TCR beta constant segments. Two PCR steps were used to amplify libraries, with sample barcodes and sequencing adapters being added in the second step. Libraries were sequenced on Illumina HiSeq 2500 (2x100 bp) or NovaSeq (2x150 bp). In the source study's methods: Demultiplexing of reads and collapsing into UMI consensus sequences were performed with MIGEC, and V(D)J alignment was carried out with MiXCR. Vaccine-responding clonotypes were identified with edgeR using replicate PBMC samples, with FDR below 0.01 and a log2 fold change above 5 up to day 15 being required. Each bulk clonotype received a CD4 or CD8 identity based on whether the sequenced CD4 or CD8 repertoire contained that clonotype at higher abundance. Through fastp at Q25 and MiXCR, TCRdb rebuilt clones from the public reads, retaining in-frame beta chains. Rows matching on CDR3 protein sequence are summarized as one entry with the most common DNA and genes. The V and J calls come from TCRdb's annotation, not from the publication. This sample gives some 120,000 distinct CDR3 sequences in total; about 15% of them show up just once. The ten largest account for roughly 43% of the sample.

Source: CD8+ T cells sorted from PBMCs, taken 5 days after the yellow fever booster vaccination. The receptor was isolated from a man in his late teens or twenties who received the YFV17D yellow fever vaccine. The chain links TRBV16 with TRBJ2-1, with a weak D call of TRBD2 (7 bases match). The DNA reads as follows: TGTGCCAGCAGCCAATCCGGGGGGCCGGGGAATGAGCAGTTCTTC. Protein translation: CASSQSGGPGNEQFF.